The 14 T cell receptor beta chains below come from one sample, sequenced in a study of identical twins. TCRdb analysed the 5' RACE reads with MiXCR anew, one entry per CDR3 protein. The table lists some 1,700,000 distinct CDR3 sequences, about 32% of them singletons. Source material: cord blood. These receptors all stem from a newborn girl in good health.

J is TRBJ2-1 and V is TRBV7-2; 11 bases align to TRBD2. Trimming at V came to 5 bases and at J to 10 bases, leaving 10 bases not matched to a gene. CDR1 is SGHTA and CDR2 is FQGNSA in the germline V gene. The CDR3 contains 15 residues. CDR3 DNA: TGTGCCAGCAGCCCCCTAGCGGGGGGCCTTTTGGAGCAGTTCTTC. This codes for CASSPLAGGLLEQFF.

J is TRBJ2-4 and V is TRBV2; 7 bases match TRBD1. V was pared by 7 bases and J by 2 bases, with 5 bases of the junction left unmatched. The germline V gene encodes CDR1 SNHLY and CDR2 FYNNEI. CDR3 length: 14 amino acids. The CDR3 nucleotides read TGTGCCAGCAATCGACAGGGTTCCAAAAACATTCAGTACTTC. It encodes CASNRQGSKNIQYF.

This chain uses TRBV7-2 with TRBJ2-1; 7 bases match TRBD2. CDR3 length: 14 amino acids. Germline-derived CDR1 and CDR2 are SGHTA and FQGNSA. The trim removed 1 base at V and 13 bases at J, leaving 10 bases unmatched. The CDR3 protein is CASSLDRGRETQFF. The CDR3 DNA reads TGTGCCAGCAGCTTAGACCGGGGGAGGGAGACCCAGTTCTTC.

In DNA, the CDR3 is TGTGCCAGCAGTGAAGCCCTAGCGAAAGGTTCAGATACGCAGTATTTT. Its translation: CASSEALAKGSDTQYF. The J gene is TRBJ2-3, the V gene TRBV6-1, with D possibly matching TRBD2 (6 bases). This CDR3 has 16 amino acids. The germline gives CDR1 MNHNS, CDR2 SASEGT. V shed 0 bases and J shed 4 bases, with 14 bases lying between them.

The gene calls are TRBV5-1 and TRBJ2-1; 14 nucleotides agree with TRBD2. The trim removed 4 bases at V and 8 bases at J, leaving 8 bases unmatched. Germline V gene lookup returns CDR1 SGHRS and CDR2 YFSETQ. The CDR3 extends over 16 amino acids. DNA for the CDR3: TGCGCCAGCAGCGTAGGGACTAGCGGGAGTTTCGATGAGCAGTTCTTC. This sequence encodes CASSVGTSGSFDEQFF. Based on the CDR3 plus reference TRBV5-1 and TRBJ2-1, the full variable domain is KAGVTQTPRYLIKTRGQQVTLSCSPISGHRSVSWYQQTPGQGLQFLFEYFSETQRNKGNFPGRFSGRQFSNSRSEMNVSTLELGDSALYLCASSVGTSGSFDEQFFGPGTRLTVL.

This clonotype has more than one count but fewer than ten. The chain recombines TRBV20-1 with TRBJ2-1; D remains ambiguous. CDR3 length equals 12 residues. Germline assignment: CDR1 DFQATT and CDR2 SNEGSKA (reference sequence). Trimming cost V 7 bases and J 4 bases, with 11 bases left between them. The DNA for the CDR3 is TGCAGTGTTCCAATTGGTTACAATGAGCAGTTCTTC. This encodes CSVPIGYNEQFF.

The chain carries TRBV3-1 and TRBJ2-5; possible D gene TRBD1, 5 bases. The CDR3 sequence is 13 residues long. The V gene's germline CDR1 is LGHDT and CDR2 YNNKEL (reference sequence). Deletions cut 1 base from V and 11 bases from J, with 14 bases between. The CDR3 sequence is CASSQGPGHSQYF. The CDR3 DNA is TGTGCCAGCAGCCAAGGTCCTGGACACTCACAGTACTTC.

The table lists this clonotype with a few counts. At one end the junction does not follow the germline gene, possibly because of a read error. The V call is TRBV20-1, the J call TRBJ1-1; possible D gene TRBD1, 6 bases. This CDR3 has 13 residues. Per germline, CDR1 DFQATT and CDR2 SNEGSKA (reference sequence). Here the CDR3 reads CSARDTGTTVAFF. Written as DNA, the CDR3 is TGCAGTGCTAGAGACACAGGGACCACTGTAGCTTTCTTT.

The CDR3, as DNA: TGCAGTGCTCTTGGAGCGGGACCAGGCACAGATACGCAGTATTTT. Its translation is CSALGAGPGTDTQYF. The rearrangement uses TRBV20-1 and TRBJ2-3; TRBD2 agrees at 7 bases. The length of the CDR3 is 15 residues. V gave up 5 bases and J gave up 1 base; unmatched junction bases: 9. CDR1 is DFQATT and CDR2 is SNEGSKA in the germline V gene (reference sequence).

Many counts were recorded for this clonotype. The rearrangement uses TRBV4-2 and TRBJ2-1; 7 nucleotides match TRBD2. The CDR3 length is 15 residues. Unmatched junction bases numbered 0, after V lost 1 base and J lost 0 bases. The germline V gene has CDR1 LGHNA and CDR2 YNFKEQ. The CDR3 spells CASSQGTSSYNEQFF. The CDR3 nucleotides read TGTGCCAGCAGCCAAGGGACTAGCTCCTACAATGAGCAGTTCTTC.

V usage is TRBV5-1 and J usage is TRBJ2-2; possible D gene TRBD2, 7 bases. Trimming took 4 bases from V and 6 from J, leaving 22 bases between them. The germline V gene encodes CDR1 SGHRS and CDR2 YFSETQ. The CDR3 consists of 17 residues. The CDR3 reads CASSPSPGLEGAGELFF. The CDR3, as DNA: TGCGCCAGCAGCCCATCCCCTGGACTAGAGGGGGCCGGGGAGCTGTTTTTT.

This clonotype was recorded at least ten times. V usage is TRBV7-2 and J usage is TRBJ2-5; no definite D call. Trimming removed 3 bases at V and 1 base at J, with 9 bases between. The CDR3 is made up of 14 amino acids. Germline V lookup: CDR1 SGHTA, CDR2 FQGNSA. CDR3 loop: CASSFSGLQETQYF. DNA for the CDR3: TGTGCCAGCAGCTTCTCAGGCCTCCAAGAGACCCAGTACTTC.

Concerning this clonotype: One junction end does not reproduce the germline sequence, and a read error may be involved. The J gene is TRBJ1-2, the V gene TRBV28; 8 positions agree with TRBD1. The length of the CDR3 is 14 residues. Germline CDR1 MDHEN, CDR2 SYDVKM. The CDR3 nucleotides read TGTGTCAGCTCCTCCAGGGGGCCAAACTATGGCTACACCTTC. Its protein product is CVSSSRGPNYGYTF.

The V and J genes are TRBV25-1 and TRBJ2-1; D is possibly TRBD1 (5 bases). Per the germline V gene, CDR1 is MGHDK and CDR2 is SYGVNS. V was shortened by 3 bases and J by 7 bases, with 10 bases between the two germline ends. The CDR3 consists of 13 residues. CDR3 in amino acids: CASSEKNRNEQFF. The CDR3 nucleotides are TGTGCCAGCAGTGAGAAGAACAGGAATGAGCAGTTCTTC.